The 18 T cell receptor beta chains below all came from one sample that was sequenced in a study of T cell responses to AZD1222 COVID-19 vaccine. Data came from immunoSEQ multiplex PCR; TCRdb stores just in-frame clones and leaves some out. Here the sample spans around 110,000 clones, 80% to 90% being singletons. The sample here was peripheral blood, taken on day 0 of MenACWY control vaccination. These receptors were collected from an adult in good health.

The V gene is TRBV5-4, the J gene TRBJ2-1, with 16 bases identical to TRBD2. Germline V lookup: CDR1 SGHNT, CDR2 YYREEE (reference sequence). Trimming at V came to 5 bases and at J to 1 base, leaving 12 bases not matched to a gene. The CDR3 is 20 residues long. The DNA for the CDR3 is TGTGCCAGCAGTCCCGGGACTAGCGGGGGGGCCGGGGGGTCCTACAATGAGCAGTTCTTC. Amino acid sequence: CASSPGTSGGAGGSYNEQFF.

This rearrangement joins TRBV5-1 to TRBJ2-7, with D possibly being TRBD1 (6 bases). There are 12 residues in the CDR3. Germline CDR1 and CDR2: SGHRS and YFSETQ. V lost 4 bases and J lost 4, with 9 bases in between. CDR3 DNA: TGCGCCAGCAGCAAACAGGGTTACGAGCAGTACTTC. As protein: CASSKQGYEQYF. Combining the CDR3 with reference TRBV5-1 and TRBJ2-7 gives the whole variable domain KAGVTQTPRYLIKTRGQQVTLSCSPISGHRSVSWYQQTPGQGLQFLFEYFSETQRNKGNFPGRFSGRQFSNSRSEMNVSTLELGDSALYLCASSKQGYEQYFGPGTRLTVT.

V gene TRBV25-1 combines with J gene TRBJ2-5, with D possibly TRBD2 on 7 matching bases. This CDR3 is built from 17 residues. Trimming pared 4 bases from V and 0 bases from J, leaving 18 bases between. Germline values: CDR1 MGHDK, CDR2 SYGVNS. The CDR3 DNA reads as TGTGCCAGCAGTGGCGACCGGGGGGCTCGGTACCAAGAGACCCAGTACTTC. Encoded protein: CASSGDRGARYQETQYF.

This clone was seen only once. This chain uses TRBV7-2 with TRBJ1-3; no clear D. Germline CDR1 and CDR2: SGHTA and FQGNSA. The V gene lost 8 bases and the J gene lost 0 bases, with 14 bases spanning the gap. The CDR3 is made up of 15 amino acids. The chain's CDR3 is CASSMGGYSGNTIYF. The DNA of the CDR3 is TGTGCCAGCTCAATGGGTGGCTACTCTGGAAACACCATATATTTT.

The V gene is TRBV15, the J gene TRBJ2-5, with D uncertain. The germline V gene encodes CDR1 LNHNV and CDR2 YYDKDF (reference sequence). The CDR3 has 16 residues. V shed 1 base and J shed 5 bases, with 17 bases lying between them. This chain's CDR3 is CATSRGSQSNGETQYF. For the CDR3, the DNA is TGTGCCACCAGCAGAGGGAGTCAGTCGAATGGGGAGACCCAGTACTTC.

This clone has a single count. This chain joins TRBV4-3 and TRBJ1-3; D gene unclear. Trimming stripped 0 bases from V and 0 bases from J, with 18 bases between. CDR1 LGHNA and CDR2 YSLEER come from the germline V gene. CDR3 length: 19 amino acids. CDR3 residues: CASSQEAVRVFDSGNTIYF. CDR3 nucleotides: TGCGCCAGCAGCCAAGAGGCCGTCCGGGTGTTCGACTCTGGAAACACCATATATTTT.

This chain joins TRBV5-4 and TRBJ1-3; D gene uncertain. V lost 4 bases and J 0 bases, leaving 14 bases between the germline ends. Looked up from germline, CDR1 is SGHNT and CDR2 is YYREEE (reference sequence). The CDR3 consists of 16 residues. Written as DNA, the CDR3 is TGTGCCAGCAGCCGAAACAGTCAGAGCTCTGGAAACACCATATATTTT. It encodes CASSRNSQSSGNTIYF. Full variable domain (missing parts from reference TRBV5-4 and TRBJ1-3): ETGVTQSPTHLIKTRGQQVTLRCSSQSGHNTVSWYQQALGQGPQFIFQYYREEENGRGNFPPRFSGLQFPNYSSELNVNALELDDSALYLCASSRNSQSSGNTIYFGEGSWLTVV.

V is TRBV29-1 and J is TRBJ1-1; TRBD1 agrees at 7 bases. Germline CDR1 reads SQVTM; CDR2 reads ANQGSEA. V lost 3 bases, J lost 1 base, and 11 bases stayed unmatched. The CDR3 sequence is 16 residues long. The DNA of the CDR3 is TGCAGCGTTGATCTGGGACAGAGAGTAGGGAACACTGAAGCTTTCTTT. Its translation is CSVDLGQRVGNTEAFF.

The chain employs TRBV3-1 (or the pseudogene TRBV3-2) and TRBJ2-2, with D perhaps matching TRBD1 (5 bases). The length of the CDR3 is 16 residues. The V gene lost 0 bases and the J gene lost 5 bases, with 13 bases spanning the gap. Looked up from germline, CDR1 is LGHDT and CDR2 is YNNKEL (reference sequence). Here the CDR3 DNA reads TGTGCCAGCAGCCAAGATAGACAGCTAAGAACCGGGGAGCTGTTTTTT. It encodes CASSQDRQLRTGELFF.

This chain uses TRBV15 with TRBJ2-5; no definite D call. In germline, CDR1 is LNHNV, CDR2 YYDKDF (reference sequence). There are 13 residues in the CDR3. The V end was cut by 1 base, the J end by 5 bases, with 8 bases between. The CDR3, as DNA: TGTGCCACCAGCAGAGTTACCCAGGAGACCCAGTACTTC. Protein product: CATSRVTQETQYF.

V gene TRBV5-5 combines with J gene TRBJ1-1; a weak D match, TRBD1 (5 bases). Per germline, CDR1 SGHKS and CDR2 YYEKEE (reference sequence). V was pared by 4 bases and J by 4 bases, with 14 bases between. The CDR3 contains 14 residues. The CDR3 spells CASSATTGITEAFF. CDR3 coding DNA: TGTGCCAGCAGCGCGACCACAGGTATCACTGAAGCTTTCTTT.

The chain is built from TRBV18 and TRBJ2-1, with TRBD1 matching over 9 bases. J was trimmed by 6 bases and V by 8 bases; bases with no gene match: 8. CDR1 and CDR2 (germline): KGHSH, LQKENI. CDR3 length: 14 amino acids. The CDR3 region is CASAGQGSFNEQFF. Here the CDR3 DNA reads TGTGCCAGCGCCGGACAGGGGAGTTTCAATGAGCAGTTCTTC.

In DNA, the CDR3 is TGTGCCAGCAGCTCCCGTGGGCGGGGGCCGTTGGATACGCAGTATTTT. Residues: CASSSRGRGPLDTQYF. This chain connects TRBV3-1 (or the pseudogene TRBV3-2) to TRBJ2-3; D might be TRBD2 (7 bases). The CDR3 is 16 amino acids. V dropped 5 bases and J dropped 6 bases, with 21 bases sitting between them. CDR1 is LGHDT, CDR2 YNNKEL, per germline (reference sequence).

The CDR3 nucleotides read TGTGCCAGTAGCCCCCCCGGGGGAGGCCAGCCCCAGCATTTT. Its translation is CASSPPGGGQPQHF. The V call is TRBV19, the J call TRBJ1-5; perhaps TRBD1 as D (5 bases). V was cut by 6 bases and J by 7 bases, with 16 bases left in between. The CDR3 consists of 14 residues. Germline V gene data show CDR1 as LNHDA and CDR2 as SQIVND (reference sequence).

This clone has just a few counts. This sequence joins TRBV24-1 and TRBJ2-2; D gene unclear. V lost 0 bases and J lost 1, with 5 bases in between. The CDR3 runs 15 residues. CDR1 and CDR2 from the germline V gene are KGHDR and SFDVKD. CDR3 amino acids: CATSDLSGNTGELFF. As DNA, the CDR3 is TGTGCCACCAGTGATTTGTCAGGGAACACCGGGGAGCTGTTTTTT.

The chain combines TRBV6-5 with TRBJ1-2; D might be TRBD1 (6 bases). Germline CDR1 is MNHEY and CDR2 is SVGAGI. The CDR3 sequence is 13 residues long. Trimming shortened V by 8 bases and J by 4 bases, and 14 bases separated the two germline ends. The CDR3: CASGGGGSYGYTF. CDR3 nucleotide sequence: TGTGCCAGCGGGGGGGGCGGAAGCTATGGCTACACCTTC.

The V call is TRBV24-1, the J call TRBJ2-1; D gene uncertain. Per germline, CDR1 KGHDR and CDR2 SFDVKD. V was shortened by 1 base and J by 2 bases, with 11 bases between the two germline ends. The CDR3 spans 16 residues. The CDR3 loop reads CATSDFRSATYNEQFF. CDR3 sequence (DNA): TGTGCCACCAGTGATTTTAGGTCGGCAACCTACAATGAGCAGTTCTTC.

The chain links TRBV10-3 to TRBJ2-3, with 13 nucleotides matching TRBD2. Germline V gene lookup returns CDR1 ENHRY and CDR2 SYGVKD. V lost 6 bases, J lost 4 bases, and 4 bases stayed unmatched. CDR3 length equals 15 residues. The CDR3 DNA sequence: TGTGCCATCAGAGGACTAGCGGGGGTCGCAGATACGCAGTATTTT. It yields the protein CAIRGLAGVADTQYF.